Below, 21 T cell receptor beta chains from the same sample are listed, as sequenced in a study of T cell repertoires in cytomegalovirus infection (dated by TCRdb to about 2019). The listed sequencing device is Illumina HiSeq 1500. TCRdb passed the public sequencing reads through fastp at Q25 and MiXCR, retaining productive beta sequences. Each entry merges the rows of one CDR3 protein and shows their most common DNA and genes. The sample table holds about 360,000 distinct CDR3 sequences, of which about a sixth were seen once. 8.7% of the sample rests with the top ten. Sequencing was carried out using PBMCs. The source is a human donor in good health (CMV status not recorded). Some clones in this sample may be carry-over from other donors' samples.

This clonotype was observed a single time. This chain links TRBV2 with TRBJ1-2, with D perhaps matching TRBD1 (5 bases). V was pared by 4 bases and J by 5 bases, with 14 bases between. The CDR3 is made up of 14 amino acids. Germline V CDR1 and CDR2: SNHLY, FYNNEI. The DNA of the CDR3 is TGTGCCAGCAGTGCGGAACAGGTCGGGTATGGCTACACCTTC. Its protein product is CASSAEQVGYGYTF.

The chain employs TRBV12-3 or TRBV12-4 and TRBJ2-7; TRBD1 matches at 7 bases. The CDR3 covers 16 residues. The V and J ends lost 5 bases and 3 bases, in that order; junction bases with no gene match: 13. In nucleotides, the CDR3 is TGTGCCAGCAGTCCCGTTTCCGGGACAGCGATCTACGAGCAGTACTTC. It yields the protein CASSPVSGTAIYEQYF.

The rearrangement uses TRBV11-2 and TRBJ1-2, with D unclear. There are 15 residues in the CDR3. Germline V gene lookup returns CDR1 SGHAT and CDR2 FQNNGV. With 2 bases removed from V and 2 bases from J, the gap between germline ends came to 12 bases. The CDR3: CASSLSTIINYGYTF. Here the CDR3 DNA reads TGTGCCAGCAGCTTATCTACGATAATAAACTATGGCTACACCTTC.

This clonotype was counted only a few times. The chain carries TRBV12-3 or TRBV12-4 and TRBJ2-7; possible D gene TRBD1, 6 bases. The CDR3 length is 13 residues. V was trimmed by 6 bases and J by 3 bases, leaving 12 bases between them. This CDR3 is CASRSTGYYEQYF. The CDR3 DNA follows: TGTGCCAGCAGATCCACAGGGTACTACGAGCAGTACTTC.

This clonotype occurred many times. The V gene is TRBV19, the J gene TRBJ2-2; a weak D match, TRBD2 (5 bases). The V end lost 7 bases, the J end lost 0 bases, and 18 bases lay between the germline ends. CDR3 length: 17 residues. Germline CDR1 LNHDA, CDR2 SQIVND (reference sequence). The CDR3 sequence is CASTLSAGRTNTGELFF. The CDR3 DNA reads as TGTGCCAGTACCCTATCCGCGGGCAGGACGAACACCGGGGAGCTGTTTTTT. Together with reference TRBV19 and TRBJ2-2, the CDR3 gives the full variable domain: DGGITQSPKYLFRKEGQNVTLSCEQNLNHDAMYWYRQDPGQGLRLIYYSQIVNDFQKGDIAEGYSVSREKKESFPLTVTSAQKNPTAFYLCASTLSAGRTNTGELFFGEGSRLTVL.

The chain employs TRBV11-2 and TRBJ1-1, with 9 positions matching TRBD1. V dropped 5 bases and J dropped 3; count of bases not matched to a gene: 7. This CDR3 spans 15 amino acids. Germline CDR1 SGHAT, CDR2 FQNNGV. The chain's CDR3 is CASSLRTGVYTEAFF. In DNA form, the CDR3 reads TGTGCCAGCAGCCTCCGGACAGGGGTCTACACTGAAGCTTTCTTT.

This clonotype was detected many times. This chain links TRBV7-2 with TRBJ2-7; D gene ambiguous. The germline V gene encodes CDR1 SGHTA and CDR2 FQGNSA. This CDR3 is built from 14 residues. V gave up 8 bases and J gave up 2 bases, with 16 bases separating them. CDR3 sequence reads: CASSSLDRAYEQYF. CDR3 DNA: TGTGCCAGCTCGTCCCTAGATCGGGCCTACGAGCAGTACTTC.

This clonotype was seen only a few times. J is TRBJ2-1 and V is TRBV14; D gene unclear. The CDR3 runs to 13 residues. CDR1 and CDR2 from the germline V gene are SGHDN and FVKESK. The germline V and J ends were trimmed by 4 bases and 5 bases, with 9 bases remaining between them. The CDR3 DNA follows: TGTGCCAGCAGCCTCTCACATAACAATGAGCAGTTCTTC. Its protein product is CASSLSHNNEQFF.

CDR3 sequence reads: CASSPRRSTGGNEKLFF. In DNA, the CDR3 is TGTGCCAGCTCACCACGGCGCTCTACGGGGGGTAATGAAAAACTGTTTTTT. This sequence joins TRBV18 and TRBJ1-4; a weak D match, TRBD1 (5 bases). Per the germline V gene, CDR1 is KGHSH and CDR2 is LQKENI. This CDR3 has 17 residues. V lost 1 base and J lost 4, with 16 bases in between.

This chain joins TRBV7-9 and TRBJ2-5; a possible D gene is TRBD1 (5 bases). CDR3 size: 14 residues. The germline CDR1 and CDR2 sequences are SEHNR and FQNEAQ (reference sequence). V lost 5 bases to trimming and J lost 5 bases, with 15 bases between them. The DNA of the CDR3 is TGTGCCAGCAGCCGACGGGCAGGGCAGGAGACCCAGTACTTC. Protein sequence: CASSRRAGQETQYF.

This clonotype was recorded many times. The J gene is TRBJ2-3, the V gene TRBV6-1; D may be TRBD1 or TRBD2 (5 bases each). The germline V and J ends were trimmed by 6 bases and 1 base, with 14 bases remaining between them. The CDR3 has 15 amino acids. Germline V gene sequence: CDR1 MNHNS, CDR2 SASEGT. CDR3 sequence reads: CASSEGSGRTDTQYF. The CDR3 DNA reads TGTGCCAGCAGCGAGGGGAGCGGCCGCACAGATACGCAGTATTTT.

This clonotype has a handful of counts. CDR3 nucleotides: TGCAGTGCTACCTCAGGACAGACCCTAAATCAGCCCCAGCATTTT. Amino acids: CSATSGQTLNQPQHF. The chain links TRBV20-1 to TRBJ1-5; TRBD1 is a possible D gene (6 bases). The CDR3 has 15 amino acids. Trimming took off 4 bases at V and 4 bases at J, with 17 bases between the two ends. Germline CDR1 reads DFQATT; CDR2 reads SNEGSKA (reference sequence).

In this sample, this clonotype turned up many times. The chain uses TRBV20-1 and TRBJ2-5, with D possibly being TRBD2 (5 bases). The CDR3 is made up of 14 amino acids. CDR1 and CDR2 (germline): DFQATT, SNEGSKA (reference sequence). Trimming removed 0 bases at V and 2 bases at J, with 10 bases between. The CDR3 loop reads CSARDGRRQETQYF. The CDR3 coding sequence is TGCAGTGCTAGAGATGGGAGACGACAAGAGACCCAGTACTTC.

This clonotype was counted at least ten times. The V gene is TRBV19, the J gene TRBJ2-1, with 7 bases that match TRBD2. This CDR3 comprises 13 residues. V gave up 2 bases and J gave up 7 bases; unmatched junction bases: 2. CDR1 is LNHDA and CDR2 is SQIVND in the germline V gene (reference sequence). CDR3 sequence reads: CASSIQRGNEQFF. Written as DNA, the CDR3 is TGTGCCAGTAGTATACAGCGGGGAAATGAGCAGTTCTTC.

The chain uses TRBV4-2 and TRBJ1-1, with a tentative D call TRBD1 (6 bases). V was cut by 1 base and J by 0 bases, with 15 bases left in between. CDR1 is LGHNA and CDR2 is YNFKEQ in the germline V gene. The CDR3 is 17 residues long. CDR3 DNA sequence: TGTGCCAGCAGCCAAGGAGGTGGGGGCAGACTGAACACTGAAGCTTTCTTT. Protein: CASSQGGGGRLNTEAFF.

There are many counts of this clonotype. This chain joins TRBV7-8 and TRBJ1-3, with 9 bases that match TRBD1. The CDR3 is 14 residues long. V was pared by 1 base and J by 8 bases, with 3 bases of the junction left unmatched. CDR1 is SGHVS and CDR2 is FQNEAQ in the germline V gene. The CDR3 here is CASSLGWTGDTIYF. The CDR3 DNA sequence: TGTGCCAGCAGCTTAGGTTGGACAGGGGACACCATATATTTT.

In its sample, this clonotype was seen many times. The V and J genes are TRBV7-2 and TRBJ2-7, with 8 positions matching TRBD1. Germline-derived CDR1 and CDR2 are SGHTA and FQGNSA. The CDR3 extends over 13 amino acids. V lost 2 bases to trimming and J lost 5 bases; unmatched junction nucleotides: 2. CDR3 residues: CASSLYRGNEQYF. CDR3 nucleotide sequence: TGTGCCAGCAGCTTATACAGGGGGAACGAGCAGTACTTC.

CDR3 protein: CSARDPSGGGYNSPLHF. CDR3 DNA sequence: TGCAGTGCTAGAGATCCGTCAGGGGGCGGCTATAATTCACCCCTCCACTTT. This chain uses TRBV20-1 with TRBJ1-6; 8 bases match TRBD1. This CDR3 has 17 amino acids. Germline V gene lookup returns CDR1 DFQATT and CDR2 SNEGSKA (reference sequence). V gave up 0 bases and J gave up 3 bases; unmatched junction bases: 7.

The chain combines TRBV12-3 or TRBV12-4 with TRBJ2-7; possible D gene TRBD1, 6 bases. The V gene lost 2 bases and the J gene lost 6 bases, with 11 bases spanning the gap. CDR3 length: 13 residues. CDR3 amino acids: CASSLNRATEQYF. The CDR3 region has the DNA TGTGCCAGCAGTTTAAACAGGGCGACCGAGCAGTACTTC.

The gene calls are TRBV29-1 and TRBJ1-2; D not resolved. This CDR3 comprises 12 residues. Germline CDR1 is SQVTM and CDR2 is ANQGSEA. V shed 3 bases and J shed 5 bases, with 10 bases lying between them. CDR3 in amino acids: CSVDRYQYGYTF. CDR3 DNA sequence: TGCAGCGTTGATCGCTACCAGTATGGCTACACCTTC. The whole variable domain, filled in from reference TRBV29-1 and TRBJ1-2, reads SAVISQKPSRDICQRGTSLTIQCQVDSQVTMMFWYRQQPGQSLTLIATANQGSEATYESGFVIDKFPISRPNLTFSTLTVSNMSPEDSSIYLCSVDRYQYGYTFGSGTRLTVV.

The chain has TRBV2 and TRBJ1-5; 7 nucleotides line up with TRBD1. The CDR3 length is 13 residues. Germline V gene data show CDR1 as SNHLY and CDR2 as FYNNEI. V gave up 6 bases and J gave up 5 bases; unmatched junction bases: 4. The DNA of the CDR3 is TGTGCCAGCAGGGGACAGACATATCAGCCCCAGCATTTT. This translates into CASRGQTYQPQHF.